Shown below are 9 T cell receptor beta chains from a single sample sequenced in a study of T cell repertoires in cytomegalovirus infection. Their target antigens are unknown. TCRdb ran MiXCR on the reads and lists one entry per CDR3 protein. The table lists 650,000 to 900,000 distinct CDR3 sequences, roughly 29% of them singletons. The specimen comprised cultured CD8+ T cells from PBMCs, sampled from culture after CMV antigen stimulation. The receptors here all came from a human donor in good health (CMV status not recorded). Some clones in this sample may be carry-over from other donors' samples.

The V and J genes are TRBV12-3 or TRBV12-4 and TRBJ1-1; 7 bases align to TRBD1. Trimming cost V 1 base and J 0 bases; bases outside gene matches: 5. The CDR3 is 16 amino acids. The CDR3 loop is CASSLVTGYMNTEAFF. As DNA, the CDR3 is TGTGCCAGCAGTTTAGTGACAGGGTATATGAACACTGAAGCTTTCTTT.

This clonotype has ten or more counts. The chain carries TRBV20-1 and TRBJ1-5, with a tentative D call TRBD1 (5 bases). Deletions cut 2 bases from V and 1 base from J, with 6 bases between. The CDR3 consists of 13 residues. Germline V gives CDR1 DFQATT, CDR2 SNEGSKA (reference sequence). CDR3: CSARRDSNQPQHF. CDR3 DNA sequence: TGCAGTGCTAGAAGGGACAGCAATCAGCCCCAGCATTTT.

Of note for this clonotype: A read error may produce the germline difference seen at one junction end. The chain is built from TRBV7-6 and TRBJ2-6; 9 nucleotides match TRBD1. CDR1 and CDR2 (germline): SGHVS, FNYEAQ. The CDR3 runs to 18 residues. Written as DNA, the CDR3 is TGTGCCAGCAGTCTCGGTCCCGGGACAGGGCCCGGGGCCATCGTCCTGACTTTC. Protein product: CASSLGPGTGPGAIVLTF.

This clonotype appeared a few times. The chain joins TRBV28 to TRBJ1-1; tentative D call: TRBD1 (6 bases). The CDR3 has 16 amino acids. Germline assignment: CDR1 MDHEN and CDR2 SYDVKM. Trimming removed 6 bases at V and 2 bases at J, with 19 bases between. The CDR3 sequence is CASRSESQGFNTEAFF. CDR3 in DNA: TGTGCCAGCAGATCTGAATCACAGGGTTTTAACACTGAAGCTTTCTTT.

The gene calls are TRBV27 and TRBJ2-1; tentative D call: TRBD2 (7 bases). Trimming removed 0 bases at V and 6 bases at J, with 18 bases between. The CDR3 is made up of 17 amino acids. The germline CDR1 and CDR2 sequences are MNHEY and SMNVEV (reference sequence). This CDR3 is CASSLSGGQAPGNEQFF. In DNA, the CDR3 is TGTGCCAGCAGTTTATCCGGGGGGCAGGCCCCTGGCAATGAGCAGTTCTTC.

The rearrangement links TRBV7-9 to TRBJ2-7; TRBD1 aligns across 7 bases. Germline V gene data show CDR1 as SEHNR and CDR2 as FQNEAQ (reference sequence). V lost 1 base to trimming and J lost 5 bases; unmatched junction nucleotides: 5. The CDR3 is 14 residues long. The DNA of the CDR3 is TGTGCCAGCAGCTTAGGACAGGGTAGGGACGAGCAGTACGTC. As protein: CASSLGQGRDEQYV.

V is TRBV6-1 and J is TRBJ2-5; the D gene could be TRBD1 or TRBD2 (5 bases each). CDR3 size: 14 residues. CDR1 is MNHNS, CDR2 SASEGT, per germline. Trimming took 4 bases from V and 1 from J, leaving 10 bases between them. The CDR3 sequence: CASSVRGAQETQYF. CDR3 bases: TGTGCCAGCAGTGTCCGAGGGGCCCAAGAGACCCAGTACTTC.

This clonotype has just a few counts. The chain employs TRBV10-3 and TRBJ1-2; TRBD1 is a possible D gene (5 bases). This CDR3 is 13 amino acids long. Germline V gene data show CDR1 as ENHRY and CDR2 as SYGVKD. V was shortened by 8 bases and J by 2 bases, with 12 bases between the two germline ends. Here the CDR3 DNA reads TGTGCCATCCATCGGGACGAAAACTATGGCTACACCTTC. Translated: CAIHRDENYGYTF.

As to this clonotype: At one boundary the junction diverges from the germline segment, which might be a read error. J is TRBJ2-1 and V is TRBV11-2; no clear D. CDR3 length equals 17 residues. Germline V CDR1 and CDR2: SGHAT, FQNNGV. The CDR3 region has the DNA TGTGCCAGCAGCTTAATGTTCGCTTTAAGCTCCTGCAATGAGCAGTTCTTC. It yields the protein CASSLMFALSSCNEQFF.